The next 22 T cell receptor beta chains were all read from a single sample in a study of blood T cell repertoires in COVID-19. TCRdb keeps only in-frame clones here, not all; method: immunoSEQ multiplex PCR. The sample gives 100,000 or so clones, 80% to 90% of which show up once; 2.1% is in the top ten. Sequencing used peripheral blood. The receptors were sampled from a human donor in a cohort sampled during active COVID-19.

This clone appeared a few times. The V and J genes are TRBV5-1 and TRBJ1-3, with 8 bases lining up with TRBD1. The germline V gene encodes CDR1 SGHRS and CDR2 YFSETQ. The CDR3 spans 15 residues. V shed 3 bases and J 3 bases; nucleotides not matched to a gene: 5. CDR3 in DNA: TGCGCCAGCAGCTCCCAGGGGGCAGATGGAAACACCATATATTTT. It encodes CASSSQGADGNTIYF.

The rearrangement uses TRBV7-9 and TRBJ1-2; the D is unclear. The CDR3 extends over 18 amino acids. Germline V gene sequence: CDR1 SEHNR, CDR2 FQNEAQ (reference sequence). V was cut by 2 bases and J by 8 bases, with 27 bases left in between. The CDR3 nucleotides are TGTGCCAGCAGCTTACCTACTTCCAGTTCCGCGGGAGTAGGAGGCTACACCTTC. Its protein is CASSLPTSSSAGVGGYTF.

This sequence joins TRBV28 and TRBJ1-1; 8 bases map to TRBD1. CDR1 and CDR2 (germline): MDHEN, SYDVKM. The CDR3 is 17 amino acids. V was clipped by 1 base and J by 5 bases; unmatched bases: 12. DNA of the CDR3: TGTGCCAGCAGTTTATTTGCCATAAACAGGGGGGGGACTGAAGCTTTCTTT. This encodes CASSLFAINRGGTEAFF.

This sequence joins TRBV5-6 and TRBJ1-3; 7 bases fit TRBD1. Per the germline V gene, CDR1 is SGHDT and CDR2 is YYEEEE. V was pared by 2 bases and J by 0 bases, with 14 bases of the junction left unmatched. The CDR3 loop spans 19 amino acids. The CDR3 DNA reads TGTGCCAGCAGCTTAATCCGGACAGGTGGGTCGGACTCTGGAAACACCATATATTTT. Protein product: CASSLIRTGGSDSGNTIYF.

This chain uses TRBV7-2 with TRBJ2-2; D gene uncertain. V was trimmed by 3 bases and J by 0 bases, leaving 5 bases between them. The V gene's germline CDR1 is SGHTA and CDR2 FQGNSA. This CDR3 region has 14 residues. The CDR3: CASSFGTNTGELFF. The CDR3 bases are TGTGCCAGCAGCTTTGGCACGAACACCGGGGAGCTGTTTTTT.

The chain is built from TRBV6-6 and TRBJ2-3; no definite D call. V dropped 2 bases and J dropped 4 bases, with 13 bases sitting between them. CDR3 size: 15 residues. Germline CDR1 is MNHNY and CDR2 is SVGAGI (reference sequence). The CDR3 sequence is CASSYLRLSADTQYF. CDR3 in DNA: TGTGCCAGCAGTTACCTCCGACTGTCGGCAGATACGCAGTATTTT.

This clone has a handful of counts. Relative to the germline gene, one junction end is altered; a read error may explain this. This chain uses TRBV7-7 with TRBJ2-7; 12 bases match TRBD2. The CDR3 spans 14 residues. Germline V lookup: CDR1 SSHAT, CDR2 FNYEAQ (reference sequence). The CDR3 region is CASSETSGRGLQYF. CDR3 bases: TGTGCTAGCAGCGAGACTAGCGGGAGAGGATTGCAGTACTTC. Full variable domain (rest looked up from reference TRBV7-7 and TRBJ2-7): GAGVSQSPRYKVTKRGQDVTLRCDPISSHATLYWYQQALGQGPEFLTYFNYEAQPDKSGLPSDRFSAERPEGSISTLTIQRTEQRDSAMYRCASSETSGRGLQYFGPGTRLTVT.

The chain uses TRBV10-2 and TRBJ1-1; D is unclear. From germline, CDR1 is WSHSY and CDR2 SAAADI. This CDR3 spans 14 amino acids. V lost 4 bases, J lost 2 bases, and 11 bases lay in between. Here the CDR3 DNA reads TGCGCCAGCAGTGGGGCAGAACCAAACACTGAAGCTTTCTTT. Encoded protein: CASSGAEPNTEAFF.

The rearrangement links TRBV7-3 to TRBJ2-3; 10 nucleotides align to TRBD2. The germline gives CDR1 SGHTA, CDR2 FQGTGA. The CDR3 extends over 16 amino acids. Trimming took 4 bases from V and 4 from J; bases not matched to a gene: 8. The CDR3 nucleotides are TGTGCCAGCAGCTCCCGAAGCGGGGGGGTCCCAGATACGCAGTATTTT. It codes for CASSSRSGGVPDTQYF.

Here the CDR3 reads CASSGGQGGNTGELFF. The CDR3 DNA reads TGTGCCAGCAGCGGGGGACAGGGGGGGAACACCGGGGAGCTGTTTTTT. V gene TRBV5-4 combines with J gene TRBJ2-2; 11 bases are shared with TRBD1. Germline-derived CDR1 and CDR2 are SGHNT and YYREEE (reference sequence). The CDR3 runs to 16 residues. The J segment lost 1 base and the V segment lost 4 bases, leaving 3 bases of the junction unmatched. Supplemented by reference TRBV5-4 and TRBJ2-2, the full variable domain reads ETGVTQSPTHLIKTRGQQVTLRCSSQSGHNTVSWYQQALGQGPQFIFQYYREEENGRGNFPPRFSGLQFPNYSSELNVNALELDDSALYLCASSGGQGGNTGELFFGEGSRLTVL.

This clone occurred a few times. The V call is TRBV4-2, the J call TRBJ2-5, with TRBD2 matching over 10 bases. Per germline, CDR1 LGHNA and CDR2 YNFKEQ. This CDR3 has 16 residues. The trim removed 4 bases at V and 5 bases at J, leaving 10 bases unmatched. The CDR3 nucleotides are TGTGCCAGCAGCCCTAGCGGGGGCCCGACGGGGGAGACCCAGTACTTC. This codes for CASSPSGGPTGETQYF.

As DNA, the CDR3 is TGTGCCAGCAGTTTTGGGAGGACTAGCGGGAGGGACACAGATACGCAGTATTTT. This codes for CASSFGRTSGRDTDTQYF. The rearrangement uses TRBV28 and TRBJ2-3, with 15 bases fitting TRBD2. CDR3 length: 18 amino acids. The V gene end was trimmed by 3 bases and the J gene end by 2 bases; junction bases not matched to a gene: 6. Per germline, CDR1 MDHEN and CDR2 SYDVKM.

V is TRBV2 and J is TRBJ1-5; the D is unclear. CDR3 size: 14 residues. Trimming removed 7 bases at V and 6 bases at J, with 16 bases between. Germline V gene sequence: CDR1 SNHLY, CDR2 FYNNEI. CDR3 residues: CASTEGRVGQPQHF. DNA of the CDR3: TGTGCCAGCACCGAAGGGAGGGTTGGTCAGCCCCAGCATTTT.

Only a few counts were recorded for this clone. The CDR3 nucleotides read TGCAGTGCTAGTGAGTCGGGGGGAGCTAATGAAAAACTGTTTTTT. Amino acid sequence: CSASESGGANEKLFF. The chain uses TRBV20-1 and TRBJ1-4, with D possibly matching TRBD1 (5 bases). The V gene's germline CDR1 is DFQATT and CDR2 SNEGSKA (reference sequence). The V gene lost 3 bases and the J gene lost 3 bases, with 14 bases spanning the gap. The CDR3 sequence is 15 residues long.

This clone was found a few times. This CDR3 is CASSPTAMNTEAFF. The DNA for the CDR3 is TGTGCCAGCAGTCCGACAGCAATGAACACTGAAGCTTTCTTT. This chain connects TRBV5-5 to TRBJ1-1, with D possibly being TRBD1 (5 bases). Trimming pared 5 bases from V and 0 bases from J, leaving 11 bases between. The CDR3 totals 14 residues. Per the germline V gene, CDR1 is SGHKS and CDR2 is YYEKEE (reference sequence).

CDR3 nucleotide sequence: TGTGCCAGCTCCCAAACTCTAGCGGGACGTACCGGGGAGCTGTTTTTT. As protein: CASSQTLAGRTGELFF. This rearrangement joins TRBV18 to TRBJ2-2; 9 bases are a match to TRBD2. The CDR3 is made up of 16 amino acids. V was pared by 6 bases and J by 5 bases, with 10 bases of the junction left unmatched. CDR1 is KGHSH and CDR2 is LQKENI in the germline V gene.

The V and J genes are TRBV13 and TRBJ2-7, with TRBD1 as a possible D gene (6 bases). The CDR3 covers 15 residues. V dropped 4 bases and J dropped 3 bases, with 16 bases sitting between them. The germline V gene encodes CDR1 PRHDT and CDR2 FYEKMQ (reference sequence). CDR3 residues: CASSSPQDRFYEQYF. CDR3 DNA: TGTGCCAGCAGCTCCCCCCAGGACAGATTCTACGAGCAGTACTTC. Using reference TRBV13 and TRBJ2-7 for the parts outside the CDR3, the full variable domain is AAGVIQSPRHLIKEKRETATLKCYPIPRHDTVYWYQQGPGQDPQFLISFYEKMQSDKGSIPDRFSAQQFSDYHSELNMSSLELGDSALYFCASSSPQDRFYEQYFGPGTRLTVT.

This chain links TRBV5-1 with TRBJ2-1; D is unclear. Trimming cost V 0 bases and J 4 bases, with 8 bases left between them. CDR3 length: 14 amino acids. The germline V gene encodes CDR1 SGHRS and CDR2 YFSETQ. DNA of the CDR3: TGCGCCAGCAGCTTGGCCGGAGCTTACAATGAGCAGTTCTTC. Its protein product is CASSLAGAYNEQFF.

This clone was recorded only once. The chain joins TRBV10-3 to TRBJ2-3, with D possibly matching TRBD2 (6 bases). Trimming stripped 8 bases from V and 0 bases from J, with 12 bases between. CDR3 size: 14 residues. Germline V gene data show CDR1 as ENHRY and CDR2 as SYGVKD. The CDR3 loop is CAIAGLESTDTQYF. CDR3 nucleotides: TGTGCCATCGCGGGACTTGAAAGCACAGATACGCAGTATTTT.

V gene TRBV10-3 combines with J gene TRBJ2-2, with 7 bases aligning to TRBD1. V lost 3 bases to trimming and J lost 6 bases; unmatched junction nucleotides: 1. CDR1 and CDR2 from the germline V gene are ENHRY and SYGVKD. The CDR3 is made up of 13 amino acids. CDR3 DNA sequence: TGTGCCATCAGTGAAACAGGGGCCGGGGAGCTGTTTTTT. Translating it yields CAISETGAGELFF.

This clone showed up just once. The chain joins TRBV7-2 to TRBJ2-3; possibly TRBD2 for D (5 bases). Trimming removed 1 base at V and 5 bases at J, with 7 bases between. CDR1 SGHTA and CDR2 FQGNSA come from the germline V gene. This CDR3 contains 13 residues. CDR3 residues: CASSLVGGDTQYF. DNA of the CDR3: TGTGCCAGCAGCTTAGTAGGAGGAGATACGCAGTATTTT. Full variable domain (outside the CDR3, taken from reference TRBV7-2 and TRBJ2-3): GAGVSQSPSNKVTEKGKDVELRCDPISGHTALYWYRQSLGQGLEFLIYFQGNSAPDKSGLPSDRFSAERTGGSVSTLTIQRTQQEDSAVYLCASSLVGGDTQYFGPGTRLTVL.

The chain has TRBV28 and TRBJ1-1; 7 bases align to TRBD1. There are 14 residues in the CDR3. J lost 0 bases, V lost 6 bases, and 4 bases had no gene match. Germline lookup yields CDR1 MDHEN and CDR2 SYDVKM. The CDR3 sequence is CASSRQGVNTEAFF. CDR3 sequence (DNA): TGTGCCAGCAGCCGACAGGGTGTGAACACTGAAGCTTTCTTT.